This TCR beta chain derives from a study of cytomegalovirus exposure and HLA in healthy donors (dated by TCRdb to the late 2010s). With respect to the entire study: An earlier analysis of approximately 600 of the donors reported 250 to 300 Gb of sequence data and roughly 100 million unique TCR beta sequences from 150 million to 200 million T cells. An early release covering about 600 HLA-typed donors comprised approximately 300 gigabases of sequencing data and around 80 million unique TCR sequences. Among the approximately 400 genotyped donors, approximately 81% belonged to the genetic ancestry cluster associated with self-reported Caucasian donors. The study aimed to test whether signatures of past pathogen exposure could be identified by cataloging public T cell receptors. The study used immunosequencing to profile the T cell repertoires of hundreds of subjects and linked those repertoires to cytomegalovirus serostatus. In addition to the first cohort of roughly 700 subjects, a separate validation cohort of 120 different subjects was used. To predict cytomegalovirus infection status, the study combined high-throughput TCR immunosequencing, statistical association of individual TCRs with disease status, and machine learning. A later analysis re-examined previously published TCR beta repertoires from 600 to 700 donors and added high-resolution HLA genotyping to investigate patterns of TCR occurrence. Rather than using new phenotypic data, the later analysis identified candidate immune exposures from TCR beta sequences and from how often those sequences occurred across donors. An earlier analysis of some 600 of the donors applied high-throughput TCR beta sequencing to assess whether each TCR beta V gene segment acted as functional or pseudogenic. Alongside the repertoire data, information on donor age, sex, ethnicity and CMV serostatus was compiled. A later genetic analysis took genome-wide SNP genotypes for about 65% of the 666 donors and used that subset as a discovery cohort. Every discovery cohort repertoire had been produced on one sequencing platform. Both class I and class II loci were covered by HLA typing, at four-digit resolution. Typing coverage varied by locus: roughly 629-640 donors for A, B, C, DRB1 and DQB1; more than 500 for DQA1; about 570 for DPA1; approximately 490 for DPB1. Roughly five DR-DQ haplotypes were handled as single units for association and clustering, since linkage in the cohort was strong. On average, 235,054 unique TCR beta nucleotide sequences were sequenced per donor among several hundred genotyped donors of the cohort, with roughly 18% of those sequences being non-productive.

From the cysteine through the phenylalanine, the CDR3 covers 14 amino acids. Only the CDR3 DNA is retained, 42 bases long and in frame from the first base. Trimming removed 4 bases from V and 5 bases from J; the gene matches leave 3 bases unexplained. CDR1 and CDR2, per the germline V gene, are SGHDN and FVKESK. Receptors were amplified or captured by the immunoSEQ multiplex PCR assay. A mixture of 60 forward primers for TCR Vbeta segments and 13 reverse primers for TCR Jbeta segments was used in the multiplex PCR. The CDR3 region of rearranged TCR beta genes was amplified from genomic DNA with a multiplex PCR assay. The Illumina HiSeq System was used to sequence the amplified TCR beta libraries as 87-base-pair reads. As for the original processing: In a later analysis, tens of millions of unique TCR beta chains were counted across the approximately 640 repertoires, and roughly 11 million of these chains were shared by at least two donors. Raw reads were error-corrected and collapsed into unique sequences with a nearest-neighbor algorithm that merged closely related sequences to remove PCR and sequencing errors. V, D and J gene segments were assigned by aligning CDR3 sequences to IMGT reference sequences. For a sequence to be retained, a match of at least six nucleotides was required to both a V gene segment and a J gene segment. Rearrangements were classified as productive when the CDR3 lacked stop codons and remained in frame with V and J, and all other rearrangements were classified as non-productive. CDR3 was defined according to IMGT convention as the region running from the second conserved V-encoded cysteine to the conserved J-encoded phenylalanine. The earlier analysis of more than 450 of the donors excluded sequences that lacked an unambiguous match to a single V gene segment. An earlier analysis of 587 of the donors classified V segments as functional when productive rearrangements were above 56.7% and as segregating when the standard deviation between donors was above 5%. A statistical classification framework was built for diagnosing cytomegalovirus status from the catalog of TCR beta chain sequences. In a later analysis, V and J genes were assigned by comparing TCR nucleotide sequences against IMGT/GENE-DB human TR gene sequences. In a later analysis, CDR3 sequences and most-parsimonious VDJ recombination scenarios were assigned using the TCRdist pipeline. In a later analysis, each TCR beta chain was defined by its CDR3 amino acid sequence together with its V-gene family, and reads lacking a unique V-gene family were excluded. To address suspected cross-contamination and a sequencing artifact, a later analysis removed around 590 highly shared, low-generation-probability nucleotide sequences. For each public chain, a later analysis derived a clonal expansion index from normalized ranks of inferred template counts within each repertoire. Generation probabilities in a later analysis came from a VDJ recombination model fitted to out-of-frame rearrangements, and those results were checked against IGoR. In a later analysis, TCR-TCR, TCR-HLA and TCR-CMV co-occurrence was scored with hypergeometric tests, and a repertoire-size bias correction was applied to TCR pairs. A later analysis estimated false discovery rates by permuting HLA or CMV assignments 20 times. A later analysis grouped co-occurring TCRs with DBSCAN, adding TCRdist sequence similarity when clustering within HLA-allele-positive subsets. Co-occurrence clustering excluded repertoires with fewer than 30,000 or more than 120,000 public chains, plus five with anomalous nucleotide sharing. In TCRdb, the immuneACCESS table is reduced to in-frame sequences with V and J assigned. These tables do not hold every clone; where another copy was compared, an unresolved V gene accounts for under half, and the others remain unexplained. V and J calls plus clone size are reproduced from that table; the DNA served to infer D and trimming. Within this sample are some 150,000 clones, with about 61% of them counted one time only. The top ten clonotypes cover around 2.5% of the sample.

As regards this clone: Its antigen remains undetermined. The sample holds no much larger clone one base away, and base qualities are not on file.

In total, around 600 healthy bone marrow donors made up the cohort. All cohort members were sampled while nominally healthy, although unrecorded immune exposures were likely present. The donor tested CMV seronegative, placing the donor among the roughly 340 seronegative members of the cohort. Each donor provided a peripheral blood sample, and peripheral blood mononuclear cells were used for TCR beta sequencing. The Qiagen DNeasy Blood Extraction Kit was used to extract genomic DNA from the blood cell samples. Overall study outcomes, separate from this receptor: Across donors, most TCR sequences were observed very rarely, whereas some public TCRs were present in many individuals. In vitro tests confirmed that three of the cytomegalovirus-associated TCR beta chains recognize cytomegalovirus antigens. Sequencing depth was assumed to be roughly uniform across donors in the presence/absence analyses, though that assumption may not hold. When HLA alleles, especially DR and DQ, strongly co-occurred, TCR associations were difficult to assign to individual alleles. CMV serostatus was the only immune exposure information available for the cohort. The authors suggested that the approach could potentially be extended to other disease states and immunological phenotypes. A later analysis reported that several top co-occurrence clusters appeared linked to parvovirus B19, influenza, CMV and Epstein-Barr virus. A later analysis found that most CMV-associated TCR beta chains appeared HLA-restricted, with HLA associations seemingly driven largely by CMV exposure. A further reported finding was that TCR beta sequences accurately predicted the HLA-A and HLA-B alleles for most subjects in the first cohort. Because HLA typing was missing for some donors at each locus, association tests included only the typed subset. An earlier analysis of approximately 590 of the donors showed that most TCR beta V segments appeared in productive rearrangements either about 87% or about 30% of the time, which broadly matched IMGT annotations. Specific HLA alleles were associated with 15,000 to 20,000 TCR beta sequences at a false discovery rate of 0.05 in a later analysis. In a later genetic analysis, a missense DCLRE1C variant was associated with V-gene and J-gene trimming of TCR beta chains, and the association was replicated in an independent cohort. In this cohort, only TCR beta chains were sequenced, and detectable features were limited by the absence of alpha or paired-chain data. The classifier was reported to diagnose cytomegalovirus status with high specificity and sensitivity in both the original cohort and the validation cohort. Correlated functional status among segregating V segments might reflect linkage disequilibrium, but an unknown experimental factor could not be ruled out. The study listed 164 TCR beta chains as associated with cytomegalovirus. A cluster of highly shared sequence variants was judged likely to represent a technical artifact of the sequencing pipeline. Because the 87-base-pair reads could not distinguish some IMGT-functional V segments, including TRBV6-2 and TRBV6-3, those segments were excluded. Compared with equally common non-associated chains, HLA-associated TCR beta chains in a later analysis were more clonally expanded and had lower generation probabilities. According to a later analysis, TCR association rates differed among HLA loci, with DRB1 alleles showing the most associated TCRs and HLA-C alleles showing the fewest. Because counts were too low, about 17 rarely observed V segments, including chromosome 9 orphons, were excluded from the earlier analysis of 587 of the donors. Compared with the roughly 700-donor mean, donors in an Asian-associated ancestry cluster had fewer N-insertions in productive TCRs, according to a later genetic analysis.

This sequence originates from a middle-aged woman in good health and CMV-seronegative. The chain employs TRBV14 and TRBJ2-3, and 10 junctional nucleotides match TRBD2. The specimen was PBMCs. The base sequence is TGTGCCAGCAGCCCTCGGACTAGCGGAGATACGCAGTATTTT. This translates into CASSPRTSGDTQYF.